The 23 T cell receptor beta chains listed next were all sequenced from one sample in a study of blood T cell repertoires in COVID-19. Assay: immunoSEQ multiplex PCR; the TCRdb copy retains only in-frame clones and omits some. Of 96,000 or so clones listed, more than 85% are singletons. The source material was peripheral blood. The receptors here all came from a man in his 60s with acute or convalescent COVID-19.

CDR3: CASRSPSSTDTQYF. Here the CDR3 DNA reads TGTGCCAGCAGGAGCCCTTCTAGCACAGATACGCAGTATTTT. The V call is TRBV7-2, the J call TRBJ2-3; no clear D gene. The CDR3 consists of 14 residues. V lost 6 bases, J lost 0 bases, and 10 bases lay in between. Per germline, CDR1 SGHTA and CDR2 FQGNSA.

The rearrangement joins TRBV5-5 to TRBJ2-5; TRBD2 aligns across 9 bases. CDR3 length equals 14 residues. V shed 5 bases, J shed 2 bases, and the junction held 4 bases outside the gene matches. Germline CDR1 reads SGHKS; CDR2 reads YYEKEE (reference sequence). The CDR3, as DNA: TGTGCCAGCAGTCCAGGACTAGCGCAAGAGACCCAGTACTTC. Its protein is CASSPGLAQETQYF.

This clone was observed a single time. The same CDR3 also results from other DNA sequences found in this sample. This chain connects TRBV5-1 to TRBJ1-3; D ambiguous. V gave up 0 bases and J gave up 0 bases, with 7 bases separating them. The CDR3 covers 15 residues. In germline, CDR1 is SGHRS, CDR2 YFSETQ. CDR3 bases: TGCGCCAGCAGCTTGGCACCGAGCTCTGGAAACACCATATATTTT. Translation: CASSLAPSSGNTIYF.

This sequence joins TRBV29-1 and TRBJ2-5, with 10 bases aligning to TRBD1. The CDR3 runs to 14 residues. Germline assignment: CDR1 SQVTM and CDR2 ANQGSEA. V trimming: 7 bases; J trimming: 5 bases; junction bases outside the gene matches: 10. CDR3 sequence: CSAGGGTGEETQYF. In DNA form, the CDR3 reads TGCAGCGCGGGCGGGGGGACAGGGGAGGAGACCCAGTACTTC.

This chain joins TRBV7-9 and TRBJ1-1, with 7 bases fitting TRBD1. The CDR3 length is 12 residues. J was trimmed by 6 bases and V by 5 bases; bases with no gene match: 3. Germline V gene lookup returns CDR1 SEHNR and CDR2 FQNEAQ (reference sequence). CDR3 bases: TGTGCCAGCAGCGTACAGGGGCCTGAAGCTTTCTTT. As protein: CASSVQGPEAFF.

DNA of the CDR3: TGTGCCAGTAGTATAGAGGGACTTAGCAATCAGCCCCAGCATTTT. Its protein product is CASSIEGLSNQPQHF. The chain links TRBV19 to TRBJ1-5, with D maybe TRBD1 (5 bases). CDR1 is LNHDA, CDR2 SQIVND, per germline (reference sequence). The CDR3 extends over 15 amino acids. Between the trimmed V and J ends, which lost 0 bases and 0 bases, there was a span of 6 bases.

The chain links TRBV27 to TRBJ2-3; maybe TRBD2 (5 bases). V was clipped by 5 bases and J by 0 bases, with 12 bases between them. Germline CDR1 and CDR2: MNHEY and SMNVEV (reference sequence). The CDR3 has 15 amino acids. CDR3 protein: CASSPRAASTDTQYF. CDR3 in DNA: TGTGCCAGCAGTCCACGAGCGGCTAGCACAGATACGCAGTATTTT.

V and J are TRBV2 and TRBJ2-7; TRBD2 agrees at 7 bases. V lost 5 bases, J lost 3 bases, and 10 bases stayed unmatched. Germline loops: CDR1 SNHLY, CDR2 FYNNEI. The CDR3 is 15 amino acids. This chain's CDR3 is CASSTPRESYYEQYF. In DNA form, the CDR3 reads TGTGCCAGCAGTACCCCGCGGGAGTCATACTACGAGCAGTACTTC.

Only a few counts were recorded for this clone. The chain combines TRBV2 with TRBJ2-3, with 10 bases fitting TRBD1. The CDR3 is made up of 15 amino acids. Trimming took 5 bases from V and 6 from J; bases not matched to a gene: 8. Germline V gene data show CDR1 as SNHLY and CDR2 as FYNNEI. This CDR3 reads CASSMGTGDGDTQYF. In DNA form, the CDR3 reads TGTGCCAGCAGTATGGGGACAGGGGATGGCGATACGCAGTATTTT.

The CDR3 is CASSSTATVDNSPLHF. CDR3 DNA: TGTGCCAGCAGTTCAACCGCGACAGTAGATAATTCACCCCTCCACTTT. The V and J genes are TRBV6-5 and TRBJ1-6; D is possibly TRBD1 (5 bases). This CDR3 has 16 amino acids. V was pared by 4 bases and J by 5 bases, with 15 bases between. Germline V gives CDR1 MNHEY, CDR2 SVGAGI.

CDR3 sequence reads: CASSLKDRAGNEQFF. CDR3 sequence (DNA): TGTGCCAGCAGTTTGAAGGACAGGGCCGGCAATGAGCAGTTCTTC. This chain connects TRBV6-6 to TRBJ2-1, with TRBD1 matching 8 bases. Germline CDR1 MNHNY, CDR2 SVGAGI (reference sequence). The length of the CDR3 is 15 residues. The trim removed 4 bases at V and 6 bases at J, leaving 8 bases unmatched.

The V call is TRBV7-6, the J call TRBJ2-3; 8 nucleotides align to TRBD1. The CDR3 has 14 amino acids. J was trimmed by 4 bases and V by 5 bases; bases with no gene match: 5. CDR1 and CDR2 from the germline V gene are SGHVS and FNYEAQ. The CDR3 region has the DNA TGTGCCAGCAGCAAGGACAGGGCCCCAGATACGCAGTATTTT. Translated: CASSKDRAPDTQYF.

The chain is built from TRBV7-8 and TRBJ1-1, with D unclear. This CDR3 spans 13 amino acids. The V end was cut by 1 base, the J end by 1 base, with 4 bases between. Germline assignment: CDR1 SGHVS and CDR2 FQNEAQ. The CDR3 coding sequence is TGTGCCAGCAGCTTAGTAAAGAACACTGAAGCTTTCTTT. Protein product: CASSLVKNTEAFF.

V usage is TRBV6-2 or TRBV6-3 and J usage is TRBJ1-1, with TRBD1 identical over 11 bases. J lost 5 bases, V lost 4 bases, and 15 bases had no gene match. The CDR3 sequence is 18 residues long. CDR1 and CDR2 (germline): MNHEY, SVGEGT. CDR3 coding DNA: TGTGCCAGCAGTTCGGACAGGGGGCGCACAGGGGGACGGACTGAAGCTTTCTTT. Translated, it gives CASSSDRGRTGGRTEAFF.

The chain joins TRBV21-1 to TRBJ2-4; the table's D call, TRBD1, has no DNA check behind it. TRBV21-1 is a pseudogene segment. The CDR3 consists of 16 residues. The CDR3 region is CASSKFLGTEKNIQYF. The CDR3 DNA is TGTGCCAGCAGCAAATTCCTCGGGACAGAAAAAAACATTCAGTACTTC.

This chain connects TRBV27 to TRBJ2-2; TRBD2 is a possible D gene (6 bases). Deletions cut 3 bases from V and 8 bases from J, with 13 bases between. The CDR3 sequence is 14 residues long. CDR1 MNHEY and CDR2 SMNVEV come from the germline V gene (reference sequence). The CDR3 loop is CASSLALGGGELFF. CDR3 nucleotides: TGTGCCAGCAGTTTGGCACTAGGAGGGGGGGAGCTGTTTTTT.

This clone was counted once. The V and J genes are TRBV3-1 (or the pseudogene TRBV3-2) and TRBJ2-1, with D perhaps matching TRBD2 (5 bases). CDR3 length: 14 amino acids. Germline values: CDR1 LGHDT, CDR2 YNNKEL (reference sequence). The ends were cut back, 0 bases at V and 5 bases at J, with 8 bases in the middle. CDR3 nucleotide sequence: TGTGCCAGCAGCCAAGATGGAGGTCACAATGAGCAGTTCTTC. It encodes CASSQDGGHNEQFF.

This clone was seen a handful of times. DNA of the CDR3: TGTGCCAGCAGTTACTCGATAAGCCCACAGGGAGGCTACACCTTC. Amino acid sequence: CASSYSISPQGGYTF. The chain carries TRBV6-5 and TRBJ1-2, with a possible D match to TRBD1 (6 bases). Between the trimmed V and J ends, which lost 0 bases and 8 bases, there was a span of 16 bases. The CDR3 length is 15 residues. Per germline, CDR1 MNHEY and CDR2 SVGAGI.

This rearrangement joins TRBV9 to TRBJ2-3; 8 bases are shared with TRBD2. V gave up 0 bases and J gave up 1 base; unmatched junction bases: 10. The V gene's germline CDR1 is SGDLS and CDR2 YYNGEE. CDR3 size: 18 residues. The CDR3 here is CASSVGWRPGLGTDTQYF. As DNA, the CDR3 is TGTGCCAGCAGCGTAGGGTGGAGGCCGGGACTAGGCACAGATACGCAGTATTTT.

This chain links TRBV25-1 with TRBJ2-7; TRBD1 matches at 10 bases. The germline V gene encodes CDR1 MGHDK and CDR2 SYGVNS. This CDR3 comprises 17 residues. The J segment lost 2 bases and the V segment lost 6 bases, leaving 13 bases of the junction unmatched. Written as DNA, the CDR3 is TGTGCCAGCAGCTCACGAGGGGGGGACAGGGGTACCTACGAGCAGTACTTC. Translated: CASSSRGGDRGTYEQYF.

The chain is built from TRBV15 and TRBJ1-1; tentative D call: TRBD1 (6 bases). Per the germline V gene, CDR1 is LNHNV and CDR2 is YYDKDF (reference sequence). The CDR3 has 16 residues. Trimming stripped 0 bases from V and 1 base from J, with 12 bases between. In DNA form, the CDR3 reads TGTGCCACCAGCAGAGAGGCAGGGGAAGGGAACACTGAAGCTTTCTTT. It yields the protein CATSREAGEGNTEAFF.

J is TRBJ2-7 and V is TRBV30; a weak D match, TRBD2 (5 bases). CDR3 length: 12 residues. Trimming took 2 bases from V and 4 from J, leaving 9 bases between them. Germline V gene data show CDR1 as GTSNPN and CDR2 as SVGIG (reference sequence). In nucleotides, the CDR3 is TGTGCCTGGAGTAGGCTAGCTTACGAGCAGTACTTC. Amino acid sequence: CAWSRLAYEQYF.

This clone showed up just a few times. The chain links TRBV18 to TRBJ2-1, with 9 bases that match TRBD1. This CDR3 has 16 amino acids. Germline V gene lookup returns CDR1 KGHSH and CDR2 LQKENI. V was pared by 0 bases and J by 3 bases, with 3 bases of the junction left unmatched. This CDR3 reads CASSPPRTGVYNEQFF. CDR3 sequence (DNA): TGTGCCAGCTCACCACCCCGGACAGGGGTCTACAATGAGCAGTTCTTC.